What follows describes a single T cell receptor (beta chain). The antigen is undetermined. Vbeta (60) and Jbeta (13) primers were used in the PCR. Profiling relied on immunoSEQ multiplex PCR, and the TCRdb table lists in-frame clones only, not all of them. Of about 140,000 clones listed, about 72% are singletons. The data are from a study of cytomegalovirus exposure and HLA in healthy donors. Looking at the study overall: Roughly 85 million unique TCRs from HLA-typed donors made up an early data release. Findings and caveats of the study: A later analysis reportedly found fewer N-insertions in an Asian-associated ancestry cluster than the approximately 730-donor mean.

In germline, CDR1 is MNHEY, CDR2 SVGAGI. The CDR3 length is 16 residues. Trimming removed 3 bases from V and 2 bases from J; junction bases left unmatched: 6. This clonotype was obtained from a man aged 40-49 years in good health and CMV-seronegative. Sequenced sample: PBMCs. J is TRBJ2-3 and V is TRBV6-5; 9 bases line up with TRBD2. The CDR3 DNA follows: TGTGCCAGCAGTTATGTGACTAGCGGTATCACAGATACGCAGTATTTT. It specifies CASSYVTSGITDTQYF.